Here is one T cell receptor beta chain with its context. Its target is unknown. The sample belongs to a study of cytomegalovirus exposure and HLA in healthy donors. General study points: The study reported that TCR beta sequences accurately predicted HLA-A and HLA-B alleles in most subjects. As immune exposure information, only CMV serostatus was available.

With V trimmed by 4 bases and J by 7 bases, 0 bases remained unmatched. This CDR3 is 13 amino acids long. The V gene's germline CDR1 is MDHEN and CDR2 SYDVKM. PCR amplification relied on 60 Vbeta primers (plus 13 Jbeta primers). Assay: immunoSEQ multiplex PCR; the TCRdb copy retains only in-frame clones and omits some. This table holds some 98,000 clones, under 85% found once. The chain uses TRBV28 and TRBJ1-6; 8 bases match TRBD1. The clonotype was recovered from a man aged 18 to 29 in good health and CMV-seropositive. The specimen sequenced was PBMCs. The CDR3 protein is CASSWTGNSPLHF. CDR3 coding DNA: TGTGCCAGCAGTTGGACAGGGAATTCACCCCTCCACTTT.